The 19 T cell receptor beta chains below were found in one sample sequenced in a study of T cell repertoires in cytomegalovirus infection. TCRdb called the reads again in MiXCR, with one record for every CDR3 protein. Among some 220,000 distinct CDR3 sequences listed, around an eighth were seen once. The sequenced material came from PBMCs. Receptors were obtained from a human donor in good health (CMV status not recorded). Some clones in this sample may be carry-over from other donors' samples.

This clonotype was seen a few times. This chain's CDR3 is CSVWGALTDTQYF. The CDR3, as DNA: TGCAGCGTTTGGGGCGCCCTCACAGATACGCAGTATTTT. V and J are TRBV29-1 and TRBJ2-3; possible D gene TRBD1, 5 bases. Germline V gene data show CDR1 as SQVTM and CDR2 as ANQGSEA. V lost 5 bases to trimming and J lost 2 bases, with 11 bases between them. This CDR3 is 13 amino acids long.

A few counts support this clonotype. The CDR3 protein is CASSIGGDRGGNEQFF. CDR3 bases: TGTGCCAGTAGTATAGGAGGGGACAGGGGGGGCAATGAGCAGTTCTTC. The chain is built from TRBV19 and TRBJ2-1, with 11 nucleotides matching TRBD1. Germline CDR1 LNHDA, CDR2 SQIVND (reference sequence). The CDR3 loop spans 16 amino acids. With 1 base clipped from V and 6 bases from J, the junction kept 5 bases outside the gene matches.

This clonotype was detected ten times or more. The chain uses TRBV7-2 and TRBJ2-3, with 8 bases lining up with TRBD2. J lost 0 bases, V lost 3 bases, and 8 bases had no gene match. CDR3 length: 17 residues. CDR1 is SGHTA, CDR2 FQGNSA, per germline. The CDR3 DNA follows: TGTGCCAGCAGCTTCTCGGGGGGGGGGCTCAGCACAGATACGCAGTATTTT. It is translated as CASSFSGGGLSTDTQYF.

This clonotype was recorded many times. The CDR3 sequence: CASSAQGTGVAFF. CDR3 in DNA: TGTGCCAGCAGCGCTCAGGGGACGGGAGTGGCTTTCTTT. The chain has TRBV7-2 and TRBJ1-1; weak D call: TRBD1 (6 bases). This CDR3 is 13 amino acids long. V lost 5 bases to trimming and J lost 11 bases, with 18 bases between them. Germline lookup yields CDR1 SGHTA and CDR2 FQGNSA.

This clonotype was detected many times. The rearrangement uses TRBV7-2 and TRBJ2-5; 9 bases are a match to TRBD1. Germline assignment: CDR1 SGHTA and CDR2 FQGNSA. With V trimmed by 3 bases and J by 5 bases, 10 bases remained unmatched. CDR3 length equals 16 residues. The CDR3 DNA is TGTGCCAGCAGCTTCACAGACAGGGGGTCTAGGGAGACCCAGTACTTC. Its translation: CASSFTDRGSRETQYF.

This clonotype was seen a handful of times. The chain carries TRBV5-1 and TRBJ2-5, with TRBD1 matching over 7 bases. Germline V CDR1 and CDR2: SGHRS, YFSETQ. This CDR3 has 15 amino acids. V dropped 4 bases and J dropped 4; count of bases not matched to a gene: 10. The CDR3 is CASSPAGGTRETQYF. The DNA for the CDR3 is TGCGCCAGCAGCCCCGCAGGGGGAACGAGAGAGACCCAGTACTTC.

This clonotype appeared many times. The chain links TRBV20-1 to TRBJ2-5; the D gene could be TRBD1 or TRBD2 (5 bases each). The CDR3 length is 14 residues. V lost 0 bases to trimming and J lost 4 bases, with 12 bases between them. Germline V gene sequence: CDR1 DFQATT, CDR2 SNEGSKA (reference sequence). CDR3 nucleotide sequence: TGCAGTGCTAGAGATCATGGGGGATTAGAGACCCAGTACTTC. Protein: CSARDHGGLETQYF.

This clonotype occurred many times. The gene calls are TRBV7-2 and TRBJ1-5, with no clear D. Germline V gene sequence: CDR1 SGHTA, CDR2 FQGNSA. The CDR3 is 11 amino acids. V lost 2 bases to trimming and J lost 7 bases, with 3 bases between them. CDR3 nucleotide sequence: TGTGCCAGCAGCTTAATCCAGCCCCAGCATTTT. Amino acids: CASSLIQPQHF. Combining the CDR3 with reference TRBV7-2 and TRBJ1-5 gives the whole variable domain GAGVSQSPSNKVTEKGKDVELRCDPISGHTALYWYRQSLGQGLEFLIYFQGNSAPDKSGLPSDRFSAERTGGSVSTLTIQRTQQEDSAVYLCASSLIQPQHFGDGTRLSIL.

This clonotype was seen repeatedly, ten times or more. CDR3 in DNA: TGTGCCAGTAGTACTCGCCCAGGGGGCGCGTACGAGCAGTACTTC. This codes for CASSTRPGGAYEQYF. The chain links TRBV19 to TRBJ2-7; 8 bases match TRBD1. V lost 4 bases to trimming and J lost 4 bases; unmatched junction nucleotides: 9. In germline, CDR1 is LNHDA, CDR2 SQIVND (reference sequence). This CDR3 has 15 residues. Complete variable domain (other parts from reference TRBV19 and TRBJ2-7): DGGITQSPKYLFRKEGQNVTLSCEQNLNHDAMYWYRQDPGQGLRLIYYSQIVNDFQKGDIAEGYSVSREKKESFPLTVTSAQKNPTAFYLCASSTRPGGAYEQYFGPGTRLTVT.

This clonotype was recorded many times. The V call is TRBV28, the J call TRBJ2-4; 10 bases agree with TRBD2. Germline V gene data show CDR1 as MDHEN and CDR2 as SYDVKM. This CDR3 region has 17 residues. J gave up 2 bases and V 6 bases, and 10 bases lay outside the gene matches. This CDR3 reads CASRVRLAGVSKNIQYF. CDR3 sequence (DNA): TGTGCCAGCAGAGTCCGGCTAGCGGGAGTGTCCAAAAACATTCAGTACTTC.

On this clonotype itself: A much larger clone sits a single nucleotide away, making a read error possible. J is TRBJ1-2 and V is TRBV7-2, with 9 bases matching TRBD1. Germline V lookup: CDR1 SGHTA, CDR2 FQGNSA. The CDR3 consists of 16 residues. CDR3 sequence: CASSLVTGQGNYGFTF. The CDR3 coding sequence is TGTGCCAGCAGCTTAGTTACGGGACAGGGTAACTATGGCTTCACCTTC.

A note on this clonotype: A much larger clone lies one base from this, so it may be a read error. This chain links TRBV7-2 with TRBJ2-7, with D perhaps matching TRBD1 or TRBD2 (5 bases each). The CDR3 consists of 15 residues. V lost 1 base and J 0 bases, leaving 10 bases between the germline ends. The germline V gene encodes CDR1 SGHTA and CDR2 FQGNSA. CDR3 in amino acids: CASSLVRDLSYEQYF. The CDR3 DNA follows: TGTGCCAGCAGCTTAGTTCGGGACCTCTCCTACGAGCAGTACTTC.

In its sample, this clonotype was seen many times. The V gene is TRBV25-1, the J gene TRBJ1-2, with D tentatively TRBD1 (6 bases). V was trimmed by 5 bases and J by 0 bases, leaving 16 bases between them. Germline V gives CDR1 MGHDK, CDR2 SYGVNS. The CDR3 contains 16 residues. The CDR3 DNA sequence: TGTGCCAGCAGTAAAGGAGGGGGAACATCTAACTATGGCTACACCTTC. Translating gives CASSKGGGTSNYGYTF.

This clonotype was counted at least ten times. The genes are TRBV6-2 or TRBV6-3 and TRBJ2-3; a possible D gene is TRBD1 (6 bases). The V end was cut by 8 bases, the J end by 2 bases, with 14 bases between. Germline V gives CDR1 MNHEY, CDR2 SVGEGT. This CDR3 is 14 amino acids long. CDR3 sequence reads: CASQKDRPTDTQYF. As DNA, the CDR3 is TGTGCCAGCCAGAAAGACAGGCCCACAGATACGCAGTATTTT.

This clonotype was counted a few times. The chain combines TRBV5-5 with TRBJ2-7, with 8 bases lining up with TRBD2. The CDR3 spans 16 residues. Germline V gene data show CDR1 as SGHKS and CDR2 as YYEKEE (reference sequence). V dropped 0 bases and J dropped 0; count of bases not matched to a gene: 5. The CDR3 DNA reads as TGTGCCAGCAGCTTGGCCGGGAGGGTCCTCTCCTACGAGCAGTACTTC. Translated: CASSLAGRVLSYEQYF.

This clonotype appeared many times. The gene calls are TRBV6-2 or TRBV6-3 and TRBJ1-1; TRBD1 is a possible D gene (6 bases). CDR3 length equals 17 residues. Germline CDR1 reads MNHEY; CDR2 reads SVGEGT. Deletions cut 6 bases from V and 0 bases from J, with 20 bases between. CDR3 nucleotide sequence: TGTGCCAGCAGGCGCCGGGACACACTATTCTTGAACACTGAAGCTTTCTTT. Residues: CASRRRDTLFLNTEAFF.

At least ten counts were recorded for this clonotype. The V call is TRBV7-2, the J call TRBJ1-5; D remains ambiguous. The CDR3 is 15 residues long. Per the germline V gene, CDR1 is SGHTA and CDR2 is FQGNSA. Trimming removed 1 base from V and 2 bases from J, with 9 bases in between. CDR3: CASSLVVGGNQPQHF. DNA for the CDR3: TGTGCCAGCAGCTTAGTGGTTGGTGGCAATCAGCCCCAGCATTTT.

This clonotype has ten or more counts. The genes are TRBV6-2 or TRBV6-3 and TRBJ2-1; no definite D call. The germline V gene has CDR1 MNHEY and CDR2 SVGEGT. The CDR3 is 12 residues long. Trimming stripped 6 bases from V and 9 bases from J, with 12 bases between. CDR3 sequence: CASSLLRTEQFF. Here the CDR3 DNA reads TGTGCCAGCAGCCTATTACGTACTGAGCAGTTCTTC.

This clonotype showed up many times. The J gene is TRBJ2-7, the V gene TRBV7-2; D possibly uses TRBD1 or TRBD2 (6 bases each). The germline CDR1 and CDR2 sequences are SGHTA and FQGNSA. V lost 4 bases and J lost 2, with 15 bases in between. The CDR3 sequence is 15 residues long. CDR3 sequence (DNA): TGTGCCAGCAGCTCTGCCGGGGGCCAGACCTACGAGCAGTACTTC. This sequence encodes CASSSAGGQTYEQYF.